Listed below are T cell receptor beta chains from one sample, sequenced in a study of breast tumors, draining lymph nodes, adjacent tissues. TCRdb recomputed calls from the multiplex PCR reads with MiXCR, one row per CDR3 protein. The repertoire holds around 190,000 distinct CDR3 sequences, roughly a third seen once, with around 4.5% in the top ten. Sequencing was carried out using axillary lymph node tissue. These receptor sequences come from a female donor with breast cancer. Some clones in this sample may be carry-over from other donors' samples. Both conserved end residues are part of each CDR3. A D gene is named only where the DNA matches it firmly. Clone size appears in some rows only: once, few, many, or a class for an expanded clone.

j_gene	d_gene	abundance	v_gene	CDR3aa	CDR3nt
TRBJ2-7	-	-	TRBV6-6	CASSHEKVRERYF	TGTGCCAGCAGTCACGAGAAGGTCCGTGAGCGGTACTTC
TRBJ1-5	-	many	TRBV19	CASREAHQPQHF	TGTGCCAGTAGGGAGGCCCATCAGCCCCAGCATTTT
TRBJ1-2	TRBD1	many	TRBV11-3	CASSTRRDRANYGYTF	TGTGCCAGCAGCACACGTCGGGACAGAGCTAACTATGGCTACACCTTC
TRBJ2-3	-	few	TRBV5-1	CASSLNGRASTDTQYF	TGCGCCAGCAGCTTGAATGGTAGGGCGAGCACAGATACGCAGTATTTT
TRBJ1-2	-	many	TRBV18	CASSPPAGDGYGYTF	TGTGCCAGCTCACCACCGGCAGGGGATGGCTATGGCTACACCTTC
TRBJ2-3	TRBD2	-	TRBV7-3	CASSLTGTGGATDPQYF	TGTGCCAGCAGCTTAACAGGGACGGGGGGGGCCACAGATCCGCAGTATTTT
TRBJ1-4	-	-	TRBV2	CASSEQENNEKLFF	TGTGCCAGCAGTGAACAGGAGAATAATGAAAAACTGTTTTTT
TRBJ2-1	TRBD1	few	TRBV19	CASSIEGQGTRLYNEPFF	TGTGCCAGTAGTATAGAGGGACAGGGAACCCGACTTTACAATGAGCCGTTCTTC
TRBJ1-1	-	-	TRBV3-1	CASSSMGGAFF	TGTGCCAGCAGCTCGATGGGTGGAGCTTTCTTT
TRBJ1-1	-	-	TRBV2	CASKRDLEETAFF	TGTGCCAGCAAAAGGGACCTAGAAGAAACAGCTTTCTTT
TRBJ1-2	-	-	TRBV5-1	CASSLIAANYGYTF	TGCGCCAGCAGCTTGATTGCGGCAAACTATGGCTACACCTTC
TRBJ1-5	TRBD1	-	TRBV2	CASSARGGTGKQPQHF	TGTGCCAGCAGTGCTAGAGGAGGGACAGGGAAACAGCCCCAGCATTTT
TRBJ2-5	TRBD1	few	TRBV9	CASSPRQGKETQSF	TGTGCCAGCAGCCCCCGACAGGGGAAAGAGACCCAGTCCTTC
TRBJ2-3	-	-	TRBV29-1	CSVEYGQGTDTQYF	TGCAGCGTTGAGTATGGGCAGGGCACAGATACGCAGTATTTT
TRBJ2-7	-	many	TRBV5-1	CASSPYNPLLVGEQYF	TGCGCCAGCAGCCCCTATAATCCCCTACTCGTGGGAGAGCAGTACTTC
TRBJ1-4	-	-	TRBV5-5	CASSKMVEKLFF	TGTGCCAGCAGCAAGATGGTTGAAAAACTGTTTTTT
TRBJ2-7	TRBD1	many	TRBV5-8	CASSLGGQGRDEQYF	TGTGCCAGCAGCTTGGGAGGACAGGGGAGGGACGAGCAGTACTTC
TRBJ2-7	-	many	TRBV4-3	CASSQGGRGTGSSSYEQYF	TGCGCCAGCAGCCAAGGGGGGCGGGGAACAGGTTCAAGCTCCTACGAGCAGTACTTC
TRBJ2-3	-	many	TRBV7-2	CASRAALGTDTQYF	TGTGCCAGCAGAGCGGCCTTGGGCACAGATACGCAGTATTTT
TRBJ1-2	-	many	TRBV9	CASSVVPENYGYTF	TGTGCCAGCAGCGTAGTGCCGGAAAACTATGGCTACACCTTC
TRBJ2-1	-	few	TRBV5-8	CASNQDPTSLDEQFF	TGTGCCAGCAACCAGGACCCGACTTCTCTCGATGAGCAGTTCTTC
TRBJ2-7	TRBD2	many	TRBV9	CASGGGYEQYF	TGTGCCAGCGGGGGGGGCTACGAGCAGTACTTC
TRBJ1-4	-	many	TRBV2	CASEQVQGDGEKLFF	TGTGCCAGCGAACAAGTCCAGGGAGACGGGGAAAAACTGTTTTTT
TRBJ2-1	TRBD2	many	TRBV12-3/TRBV12-4	CASSPGLASYNEQFF	TGTGCCAGCAGTCCAGGACTAGCCTCCTACAATGAGCAGTTCTTC
TRBJ2-3	-	many	TRBV20-1	CSANWAGMSTDTQYF	TGCAGTGCCAATTGGGCGGGGATGAGCACAGATACGCAGTATTTT
TRBJ2-2	TRBD1	many	TRBV9	CASSATGAGELFF	TGTGCCAGCAGCGCGACAGGGGCCGGGGAGCTGTTTTTT
TRBJ2-1	-	-	TRBV24-1	CATSDSKLSSYSEQFF	TGTGCCACCAGTGATTCAAAGTTGAGCTCCTACAGTGAGCAGTTCTTC
TRBJ2-6	-	-	TRBV12-3/TRBV12-4	CASSPAGQLSGANVLTF	TGTGCCAGCAGCCCTGCGGGACAGCTCTCTGGGGCCAACGTCCTGACTTTC
TRBJ1-1	-	-	TRBV2	CASSGQTNTEAFF	TGTGCCAGCAGTGGACAGACGAACACTGAAGCTTTCTTT
TRBJ1-2	-	many	TRBV11-1	CASSLSGGSGYGYTF	TGTGCCAGCAGCTTGTCGGGAGGCAGTGGCTATGGCTACACCTTC
TRBJ2-3	TRBD2	-	TRBV11-2	CASSSLGLAGGGDNEQYF	TGTGCCAGCAGCTCCTTAGGACTAGCGGGAGGGGGGGACAATGAGCAGTATTTT
TRBJ2-5	TRBD2	many	TRBV7-3	CASSTSGGALETQYF	TGTGCCAGCAGTACTAGCGGGGGGGCCTTGGAGACCCAGTACTTC
TRBJ2-7	-	-	TRBV2	CASSASIGGYEQYF	TGTGCCAGCAGTGCTAGTATCGGCGGCTACGAGCAGTACTTC
TRBJ2-2	-	-	TRBV24-1	CATSARGTLGTGELFF	TGTGCCACCAGTGCTCGCGGGACCCTCGGGACCGGGGAGCTGTTTTTT
TRBJ2-2	-	once	TRBV7-9	CASSGLANTGELFF	TGTGCCAGCAGCGGGCTAGCGAACACCGGGGAGCTGTTTTTT
TRBJ1-1	-	-	TRBV7-3	CASSLVAGAEAFF	TGTGCCAGCAGCTTAGTGGCAGGGGCTGAAGCTTTCTTT
TRBJ1-5	-	many	TRBV12-3/TRBV12-4	CASSRLNLNQPQHF	TGTGCCAGCAGCCGGCTTAATCTTAATCAGCCCCAGCATTTT
TRBJ2-7	-	-	TRBV10-3	CAKRKSYEQYF	TGTGCCAAGCGGAAATCCTACGAGCAGTACTTC
TRBJ2-5	-	many	TRBV24-1	CATSERGNQETQYF	TGTGCCACCAGTGAACGGGGTAACCAAGAGACCCAGTACTTC
TRBJ2-7	TRBD2	many	TRBV5-4	CATSTSGYEQYF	TGTGCCACCTCGACTAGCGGCTACGAGCAGTACTTC
TRBJ1-2	TRBD1	many	TRBV5-1	CASSSDRGSGYTF	TGCGCCAGCAGCTCGGACAGGGGAAGTGGCTACACCTTC
TRBJ2-2	-	many	TRBV29-1	CSVVKSNTGELFF	TGCAGCGTTGTGAAGTCGAACACCGGGGAGCTGTTTTTT
TRBJ2-2	-	-	TRBV3-1	CASSHGGTGELFF	TGTGCCAGCAGCCATGGGGGAACCGGGGAGCTGTTTTTT
TRBJ2-6	-	once	TRBV25-1	CASSDLSGANVLTF	TGTGCCAGCAGTGATCTCTCTGGGGCCAACGTCCTGACTTTC
TRBJ2-5	-	many	TRBV7-9	CASSFPGSQETQYF	TGTGCCAGCAGCTTCCCAGGGTCCCAAGAGACCCAGTACTTC
TRBJ1-6	TRBD1	-	TRBV29-1	CSQEGAGGNNSPLHF	TGCAGCCAAGAAGGGGCAGGGGGCAATAATTCACCCCTCCACTTT
TRBJ2-7	-	many	TRBV20-1	CSATPPGGAYEQYF	TGCAGTGCTACCCCTCCCGGAGGTGCGTACGAGCAGTACTTC
TRBJ2-1	TRBD2	many	TRBV7-3	CASSSTSGRSYNEQFF	TGTGCCAGCAGCTCGACTAGCGGGAGGTCCTACAATGAGCAGTTCTTC
TRBJ1-2	-	-	TRBV9	CASSPPRANGYTF	TGTGCCAGCAGCCCCCCGCGGGCAAATGGCTACACCTTC
TRBJ1-6	-	once	TRBV12-5	CASVSGRGLESPLHF	TGTGCTAGTGTCTCCGGACGGGGACTGGAATCACCCCTCCACTTT
TRBJ2-7	TRBD2	many	TRBV4-1	CASSQIAGVLSEQYF	TGCGCCAGCAGCCAAATAGCGGGAGTGTTGAGCGAGCAGTACTTC
TRBJ2-7	-	many	TRBV18	CASSPPNVMGSYEQYF	TGTGCCAGCTCACCGCCGAATGTCATGGGTTCCTACGAGCAGTACTTC